This T cell receptor beta chain is drawn from a study of T cells in tumors after PD-1 blockade. Assay: immunoSEQ multiplex PCR; the TCRdb copy retains only in-frame clones and omits some. The sample has 4,500 to 6,500 clones, approximately 64% seen once. This clone came up a few times. Germline V gives CDR1 SGHTA, CDR2 FQGNSA. Unmatched junction bases numbered 7, after V lost 4 bases and J lost 1 base. CDR3 size: 16 residues. The material was tumor tissue, obtained before anti-PD-1 treatment. The sequence was collected from a human donor with basal cell carcinoma. V and J are TRBV7-2 and TRBJ2-1, with 7 bases that match TRBD2. Written as DNA, the CDR3 is TGTGCCAGCAGCTCCCAGGCGGGGGTATCCTACAATGAGCAGTTCTTC. It specifies CASSSQAGVSYNEQFF.